This T cell receptor (beta chain) was obtained from a study of early T cells in non-severe SARS-CoV-2 infection. Ten or more counts support this clonotype. The length of the CDR3 is 15 residues. CDR1 SGHRS and CDR2 YFSETQ come from the germline V gene. V lost 3 bases, J lost 3 bases, and 7 bases stayed unmatched. TCRdb reprocessed the 5' RACE reads with MiXCR, giving one entry per CDR3 protein. The sample has 65,000 to 85,000 distinct CDR3 sequences; about 12% are singletons. The chain carries TRBV5-1 and TRBJ2-3; 7 nucleotides match TRBD1. Sequenced sample: whole blood. This clonotype originated in an adult who was a healthcare worker with PCR-confirmed SARS-CoV-2 infection or an uninfected control (not recorded which). The CDR3 DNA sequence: TGCGCCAGCAGCTCTGGGACAGCCTCGACAGATACGCAGTATTTT. Residues: CASSSGTASTDTQYF.